Each of the 18 T cell receptor beta chains below was sequenced from the same sample in a study of beta chain features in type 1 diabetes. Investigators reverse transcribed all isolated RNA, so they sequenced expressed TCRB transcripts. Profiling relied on immunoSEQ multiplex PCR, and the TCRdb table lists in-frame clones only, not all of them. The data contain about 900,000 clones, roughly a sixth of them singletons. Source material: naive CD4+ T cells from blood. These receptors all stem from a woman aged 18-29 years in good health.

The J gene is TRBJ2-1, the V gene TRBV19; D is unclear. The CDR3 extends over 15 amino acids. Trimming pared 5 bases from V and 4 bases from J, leaving 15 bases between. Germline V lookup: CDR1 LNHDA, CDR2 SQIVND (reference sequence). CDR3 nucleotides: TGTGCCAGTAGTCCCCGCGGCGGACGTTACAATGAGCAGTTCTTC. It specifies CASSPRGGRYNEQFF.

This clone was found a few times. The chain uses TRBV6-5 and TRBJ2-7, with a tentative D call TRBD1 (6 bases). The CDR3 has 15 amino acids. In germline, CDR1 is MNHEY, CDR2 SVGAGI. The ends were cut back, 6 bases at V and 0 bases at J, with 15 bases in the middle. The CDR3 nucleotides are TGTGCCAGCAGAAAAAGACAGGACCGCTCCTACGAGCAGTACTTC. Its protein is CASRKRQDRSYEQYF.

The chain joins TRBV2 to TRBJ2-2; 11 nucleotides align to TRBD2. The CDR3 covers 17 residues. Germline trimming cut 6 bases from V and 4 bases from J; bases unmatched to any gene: 10. CDR1 and CDR2 from the germline V gene are SNHLY and FYNNEI. CDR3 nucleotides: TGTGCCAGCAGGTTGAGTAGCGGGAGGGGAAGCACCGGGGAGCTGTTTTTT. Encoded protein: CASRLSSGRGSTGELFF.

The chain combines TRBV6-6 with TRBJ2-7; TRBD1 matches at 11 bases. The V and J ends lost 8 bases and 5 bases, in that order; junction bases with no gene match: 11. CDR1 is MNHNY, CDR2 SVGAGI, per germline (reference sequence). The CDR3 spans 15 residues. The CDR3: CASRLTGTGGHEQYF. For the CDR3, the DNA is TGTGCCAGCCGTCTTACCGGGACAGGGGGTCACGAGCAGTACTTC.

This chain joins TRBV7-2 and TRBJ2-1; 7 bases agree with TRBD1. The CDR3 loop spans 13 amino acids. Trimming cost V 5 bases and J 8 bases; bases outside gene matches: 6. Germline loops: CDR1 SGHTA, CDR2 FQGNSA. CDR3 residues: CASSLRQGDEQFF. The CDR3 DNA is TGTGCCAGCAGCCTAAGACAGGGCGATGAGCAGTTCTTC.

The chain links TRBV11-2 to TRBJ2-3; 8 nucleotides match TRBD2. The germline V gene encodes CDR1 SGHAT and CDR2 FQNNGV. The CDR3 has 15 residues. V was clipped by 2 bases and J by 1 base; unmatched bases: 2. Written as DNA, the CDR3 is TGTGCCAGCAGCTTACGAGCGGGGGGCACAGATACGCAGTATTTT. This encodes CASSLRAGGTDTQYF.

The chain couples TRBV27 to TRBJ2-1; tentative D call: TRBD2 (6 bases). Deletions cut 7 bases from V and 7 bases from J, with 20 bases between. There are 15 residues in the CDR3. Germline V gene data show CDR1 as MNHEY and CDR2 as SMNVEV (reference sequence). The CDR3 coding sequence is TGTGCCAGCATCGGGGGAAGTGGTTACTCGAATGAGCAGTTCTTC. Its protein product is CASIGGSGYSNEQFF.

This sequence joins TRBV4-3 and TRBJ2-2, with TRBD2 matching 8 bases. CDR1 and CDR2 (germline): LGHNA, YSLEER. The CDR3 is 17 residues long. Losses at the gene ends were 2 bases for V and 6 bases for J; bases not matched to a gene: 11. CDR3 region: CASSQKAGVSSPGELFF. The DNA of the CDR3 is TGCGCCAGCAGCCAAAAAGCGGGAGTATCATCTCCCGGGGAGCTGTTTTTT.

Turning to this clone: The sample has other DNA sequences that encode this CDR3 too. The chain combines TRBV6-5 with TRBJ2-7; 7 positions match TRBD2. V trimming: 2 bases; J trimming: 4 bases; junction bases outside the gene matches: 5. The CDR3 runs to 14 residues. Per the germline V gene, CDR1 is MNHEY and CDR2 is SVGAGI. The CDR3 sequence is CASSYRGGPYEQYF. CDR3 nucleotides: TGTGCCAGCAGTTACCGGGGAGGGCCGTACGAGCAGTACTTC.

The rearrangement joins TRBV2 to TRBJ2-6; TRBD1 aligns across 10 bases. Trimming removed 10 bases from V and 1 base from J; junction bases left unmatched: 4. Germline V gene lookup returns CDR1 SNHLY and CDR2 FYNNEI. The CDR3 consists of 15 residues. The CDR3 nucleotides are TGTGCCACCGGGACAGGGGTATCTGGGGCCAACGTCCTGACTTTC. Translation: CATGTGVSGANVLTF.

This sequence joins TRBV27 and TRBJ2-1; tentative D call: TRBD2 (5 bases). The CDR3 contains 16 residues. Germline values: CDR1 MNHEY, CDR2 SMNVEV (reference sequence). V was pared by 4 bases and J by 2 bases, with 15 bases between. As DNA, the CDR3 is TGTGCCAGCAGTTCATTCCTAGCTCTAACCTACAATGAGCAGTTCTTC. Its protein is CASSSFLALTYNEQFF.

The table lists this clone with a few counts. The chain has TRBV6-6 and TRBJ1-5; D uncertain. Trimming pared 1 base from V and 3 bases from J, leaving 1 base between. Germline assignment: CDR1 MNHNY and CDR2 SVGAGI (reference sequence). The CDR3 runs 12 residues. The CDR3 DNA is TGTGCCAGCAGTTACTTCAATCAGCCCCAGCATTTT. It translates to CASSYFNQPQHF.

The CDR3 reads CASSLEWETQYF. CDR3 nucleotide sequence: TGTGCCAGCAGCTTAGAATGGGAGACCCAGTACTTC. J is TRBJ2-5 and V is TRBV7-8, with D hard to call. Germline CDR1 is SGHVS and CDR2 is FQNEAQ. This CDR3 comprises 12 residues. The germline V and J ends were trimmed by 1 base and 5 bases, with 5 bases remaining between them.

This chain's CDR3 is CSVELGGRRYEQYF. For the CDR3, the DNA is TGCAGCGTTGAGTTAGGGGGGAGAAGGTACGAGCAGTACTTC. The chain joins TRBV29-1 to TRBJ2-7, with D tentatively TRBD1 or TRBD2 (6 bases each). This CDR3 spans 14 amino acids. The V end was cut by 3 bases, the J end by 4 bases, with 16 bases between. The germline V gene encodes CDR1 SQVTM and CDR2 ANQGSEA.

J is TRBJ1-1 and V is TRBV7-2; TRBD1 aligns across 7 bases. The V gene's germline CDR1 is SGHTA and CDR2 FQGNSA. The CDR3 totals 14 residues. The J segment lost 4 bases and the V segment lost 5 bases, leaving 7 bases of the junction unmatched. Written as DNA, the CDR3 is TGTGCCAGCAGCCAAGACAGGGTGATCACTGAAGCTTTCTTT. It specifies CASSQDRVITEAFF.

This clone was counted only a few times. This rearrangement joins TRBV28 to TRBJ2-7; 9 bases are shared with TRBD1. Trimming cost V 8 bases and J 6 bases; bases outside gene matches: 8. The length of the CDR3 is 13 residues. Germline V CDR1 and CDR2: MDHEN, SYDVKM. The CDR3 DNA reads as TGTGCCAGCGTGGGACAGGGTGCGGCCGAGCAGTACTTC. Translation gives CASVGQGAAEQYF.

The chain couples TRBV29-1 to TRBJ2-5; D is possibly TRBD1 (6 bases). CDR3 length: 14 amino acids. V was clipped by 4 bases and J by 1 base, with 13 bases between them. CDR1 is SQVTM and CDR2 is ANQGSEA in the germline V gene. CDR3 loop: CSVAGDTSQETQYF. The CDR3 nucleotides are TGCAGCGTTGCTGGGGACACGAGCCAAGAGACCCAGTACTTC.

The V call is TRBV28, the J call TRBJ2-7; TRBD2 agrees at 8 bases. The V segment lost 4 bases and the J segment 5 bases; nucleotides outside the gene matches: 13. Germline values: CDR1 MDHEN, CDR2 SYDVKM. This CDR3 comprises 16 residues. The CDR3 bases are TGTGCCAGCAGTTCCGACTTAGCGGGGCCCTATCACGAGCAGTACTTC. It codes for CASSSDLAGPYHEQYF. Looking up the rest from reference TRBV28 and TRBJ2-7 gives the full variable domain: DVKVTQSSRYLVKRTGEKVFLECVQDMDHENMFWYRQDPGLGLRLIYFSYDVKMKEKGDIPEGYSVSREKKERFSLILESASTNQTSMYLCASSSDLAGPYHEQYFGPGTRLTVT.